The sequence of this T cell receptor (beta chain) was determined in a study of PD-1 blockade in classical Hodgkin lymphoma. CDR3 size: 16 residues. V was clipped by 4 bases and J by 3 bases; unmatched bases: 11. Germline V gene sequence: CDR1 MDHEN, CDR2 SYDVKM. Each patient experienced a relapse that followed autologous stem cell transplantation, and brentuximab vedotin exposure varied. Investigators isolated CD4+ T cells from thawed PBMCs through magnetic negative selection. Complete response, partial response or progressive disease were the best responses. Here immunoSEQ multiplex PCR was the method, and the copy in TCRdb shows in-frame clones only, minus some. The table has around 13,000 clones, roughly 90% seen once.

The sequencing here drew on CD4+ T cells from blood, taken at baseline. The chain couples TRBV28 to TRBJ2-7, with 8 bases fitting TRBD1. The clonotype originates from a human donor with classical Hodgkin lymphoma. The CDR3 DNA follows: TGTGCCAGCAGTTCCTACGCCAGGGGGCTAAACTACGAGCAGTACTTC. It codes for CASSSYARGLNYEQYF.